This TCR beta chain was identified during a study of CD8 T cells in ankylosing spondylitis. The CDR3 has 16 residues. The germline V gene has CDR1 SGHRS and CDR2 YFSETQ. The germline V and J ends were trimmed by 0 bases and 4 bases, with 13 bases remaining between them. TCRdb itself ran the 5' RACE reads through MiXCR, one entry per CDR3 protein. The sample includes about 200,000 distinct CDR3 sequences, roughly 25% of them seen just once. Sequencing was carried out using blood, either unsorted or a sorted T cell fraction (not recorded which). The sequence was obtained from a male donor with ankylosing spondylitis or in good health (not recorded which). The chain is built from TRBV5-1 and TRBJ2-2; the D gene is possibly TRBD1 (5 bases). CDR3 region: CASSLESRVSTGELFF. DNA of the CDR3: TGCGCCAGCAGCTTGGAATCCAGGGTCAGCACCGGGGAGCTGTTTTTT.